This TCR beta chain was captured in a study of T cells in Graves' hyperthyroidism and ophthalmopathy. The patients, who ranged from 18 to 65 in age, presented with newly diagnosed hyperthyroidism lasting under 2 months. Study-wide results and limits: Among clonotypes expanded in thyroid above 0.001, most were also found in blood.

Points on this clonotype: Its cognate antigen is unknown.

There were TCR beta CDR3 regions amplified from RNA transcripts. The HTBI primer set was used in a first-round RT-PCR of the TCR CDR3. One entry per CDR3 protein results from TCRdb running MiXCR on the multiplex PCR reads. This table holds about 420,000 distinct CDR3 sequences, 15% to 18% found once. Germline-derived CDR1 and CDR2 are SGHTA and FQGNSA. CDR3 length: 16 residues. V lost 5 bases and J lost 0; bases outside the gene matches: 9. The sequence was obtained from a woman aged 18-30 years with Graves' hyperthyroidism. Sample: blood. The chain has TRBV7-2 and TRBJ2-7; 8 bases are shared with TRBD1. CDR3 protein: CASSPDYDRGSYEQYF. The CDR3 nucleotides read TGTGCCAGCAGCCCTGATTACGACAGGGGCTCCTACGAGCAGTACTTC.